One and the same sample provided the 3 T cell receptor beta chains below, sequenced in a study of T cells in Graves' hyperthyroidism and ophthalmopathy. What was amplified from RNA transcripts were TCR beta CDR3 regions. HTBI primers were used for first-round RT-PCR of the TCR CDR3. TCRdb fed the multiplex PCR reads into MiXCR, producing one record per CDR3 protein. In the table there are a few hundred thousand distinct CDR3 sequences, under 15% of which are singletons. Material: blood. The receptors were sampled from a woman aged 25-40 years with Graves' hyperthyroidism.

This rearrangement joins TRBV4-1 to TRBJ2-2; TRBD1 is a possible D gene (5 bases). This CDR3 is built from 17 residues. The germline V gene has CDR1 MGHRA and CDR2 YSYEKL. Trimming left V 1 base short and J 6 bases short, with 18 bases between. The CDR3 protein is CASSQVVRATGSGELFF. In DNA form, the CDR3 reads TGCGCCAGCAGCCAAGTGGTTAGGGCTACAGGCTCCGGGGAGCTGTTTTTT.

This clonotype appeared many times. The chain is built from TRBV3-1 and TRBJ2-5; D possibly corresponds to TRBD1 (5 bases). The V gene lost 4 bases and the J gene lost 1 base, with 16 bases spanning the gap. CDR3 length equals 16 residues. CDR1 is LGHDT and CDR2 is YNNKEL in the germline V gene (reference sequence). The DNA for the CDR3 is TGTGCCAGCAGCCTTCAACCCCCAGGGTCCCAAGAGACCCAGTACTTC. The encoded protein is CASSLQPPGSQETQYF.

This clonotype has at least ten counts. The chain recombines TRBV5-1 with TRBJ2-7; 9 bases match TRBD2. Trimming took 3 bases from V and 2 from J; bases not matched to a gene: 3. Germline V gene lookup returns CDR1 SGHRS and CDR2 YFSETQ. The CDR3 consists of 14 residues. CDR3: CASSSTSGPYEQYF. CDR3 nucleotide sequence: TGCGCCAGCAGCTCGACTAGCGGACCCTACGAGCAGTACTTC.